These T cell receptor beta chains were read from a single sample in a study of cytomegalovirus exposure and HLA in healthy donors. Repertoires were generated with immunoSEQ multiplex PCR, while TCRdb's copy carries only in-frame clones and drops some. The data show fewer than 95,000 clones, roughly 83% seen once. Sample: PBMCs. These receptors were obtained from a woman between 18 and 30 years old in good health and CMV-seropositive. Both conserved end residues are part of each CDR3. A D gene is named only where the DNA matches it firmly. A clone size is listed for some rows: how often the clone was seen (once, few, many), or a class if it is expanded.

>TRBJ1-5|15|once|NA|TRBV2
TGTGCCAGCAGTGGCCAACAGGGAGGGGATCAGCCCCAGCATTTT
CASSGQQGGDQPQHF
>TRBJ2-1|13|NA|NA|TRBV9
TGTGCCAGCAGCGTAGATACTATCGATGAGCAGTTCTTC
CASSVDTIDEQFF
>TRBJ2-1|12|NA|NA|TRBV10-3
TGTGCCATTGCGGACTCTGGGGATGAGCAGTTCTTC
CAIADSGDEQFF
>TRBJ1-1|14|NA|NA|TRBV6-6
TGTGCCAGCAGTAAATCGGACAGCAACACTGAAGCTTTCTTT
CASSKSDSNTEAFF
>TRBJ1-2|14|NA|NA|TRBV19
TGTGCCAGTAGTACCGGACAGCAGAAGTATGGCTACACCTTC
CASSTGQQKYGYTF
>TRBJ1-2|13|NA|NA|TRBV11-2
TGTGCCAGCAGCTTAGATTACATATATGGCTACACCTTC
CASSLDYIYGYTF
>TRBJ2-5|16|once|TRBD2|TRBV4-1
TGCGCCAGCAGCCAAGATCAGACTAGCGGGGGAAGGACCCAGTACTTC
CASSQDQTSGGRTQYF
>TRBJ1-1|15|NA|TRBD1|TRBV4-2
TGTGCCAGCAGCCAAGGACAGGGCCCCCGGTCTGAAGCTTTCTTT
CASSQGQGPRSEAFF
>TRBJ2-7|14|NA|NA|TRBV5-6
TGTGCCAGCAGCTTTAGGACTGGAACCTACGAGCAGTACTTC
CASSFRTGTYEQYF
>TRBJ1-4|15|NA|NA|TRBV13
TGTGCCAGCAGAATTACAGGCGGCACTAATGAAAAACTGTTTTTT
CASRITGGTNEKLFF
>TRBJ1-6|16|NA|NA|TRBV30
TGTGCCTGGATCGTAGGTACAGGCGAAAATAATTCACCCCTCCACTTT
CAWIVGTGENNSPLHF
>TRBJ1-1|12|NA|NA|TRBV28
TGTGCCAGCACCTCGGGAAGCCCTGAAGCTTTCTTT
CASTSGSPEAFF
>TRBJ2-7|14|NA|TRBD1|TRBV27
TGTGCCAGCAGTCTCGGGACAGGGGGTGGCGAGCAGTACTTC
CASSLGTGGGEQYF
>TRBJ2-5|17|NA|TRBD2|TRBV2
TGTGCCAGCAGTGAAACCCTGACTAGCGGGGGACAAGAGACCCAGTACTTC
CASSETLTSGGQETQYF
>TRBJ1-1|12|once|NA|TRBV10-3
TGTGCCGCACAGGGTTTGAACACTGAAGCTTTCTTT
CAAQGLNTEAFF
>TRBJ2-5|15|NA|TRBD2|TRBV14
TGTGCCAGCAGCCGAGGACCGGGACTAGGAGAGACCCAGTACTTC
CASSRGPGLGETQYF
>TRBJ2-7|16|once|TRBD1|TRBV30
TGTGCCTGGACCTCCTTGGGGACAGGGTCCTCCTACGAGCAGTACTTC
CAWTSLGTGSSYEQYF
>TRBJ1-2|13|NA|NA|TRBV6-5
TGTGCCAGCAGTTACCTGGGGGCGTCGGGCTACACCTTC
CASSYLGASGYTF
>TRBJ1-1|16|once|NA|TRBV29-1
TGCAGCGTTGAAAAGCCGGGAGGGAATGGGAACACTGAAGCTTTCTTT
CSVEKPGGNGNTEAFF
>TRBJ2-3|12|NA|NA|TRBV7-3
TGTGCCAGCAGCGCTAACACAGATACGCAGTATTTT
CASSANTDTQYF
>TRBJ1-4|13|NA|NA|TRBV28
TGTGCCAGCAGTCCGGCAACTAATGAAAAACTGTTTTTT
CASSPATNEKLFF
>TRBJ1-4|16|NA|NA|TRBV6-1
TGTGCCAGCAGTGAAGTTTATGCCCAGGGAAGGGAAAAACTGTTTTTT
CASSEVYAQGREKLFF
>TRBJ1-6|15|few|TRBD1|TRBV27
TGTGCCAGCAGTGCGGGGACAGGGTATAATTCACCCCTCCACTTT
CASSAGTGYNSPLHF
>TRBJ1-5|14|few|NA|TRBV6-6
TGTGCCAGCAGGGCACAGGGAAGCAATCAGCCCCAGCATTTT
CASRAQGSNQPQHF
>TRBJ2-1|15|NA|TRBD2|TRBV11-2
TGTGCCAGCAGCCGGGAGGGGGAGCCATACAATGAGCAGTTCTTC
CASSREGEPYNEQFF
>TRBJ2-2|13|NA|NA|TRBV29-1
TGCAGCGTCGGTCCCTCCGGCACCGGGGAGCTGTTTTTT
CSVGPSGTGELFF
>TRBJ2-4|14|NA|TRBD2|TRBV7-9
TGTGCCAGCAGCTGGGGGACTAGCGGAAACATTCAGTACTTC
CASSWGTSGNIQYF
>TRBJ1-2|13|NA|NA|TRBV2
TGTGCCAGCAATGTTGAGAAGAACTATGGCTACACCTTC
CASNVEKNYGYTF
>TRBJ2-7|16|once|NA|TRBV6-1
TGTGCCAGCAGTGACTATCGACTGCTTGGGACTCGCGAGCAGTACTTC
CASSDYRLLGTREQYF
>TRBJ1-1|14|NA|TRBD1|TRBV28
TGTGCCAGCAGTATACAGGGGCTGAGGTCTGAAGCTTTCTTT
CASSIQGLRSEAFF
>TRBJ2-7|15|NA|TRBD2|TRBV6-1
TGTGCCAGCGGTCTAGCGGGGTGGAGCTCCTACGAGCAGTACTTC
CASGLAGWSSYEQYF
>TRBJ2-3|16|NA|TRBD1|TRBV2
TGTGCCAGCAGCGGGGGACAGGGCCCTAGCACAGATACGCAGTATTTT
CASSGGQGPSTDTQYF
>TRBJ1-2|13|NA|NA|TRBV11-2
TGTGCCAGCAGCTTAGCGGGAGTCTATGGCTACACCTTC
CASSLAGVYGYTF
>TRBJ1-6|18|NA|NA|TRBV5-1
TGCGCCAGCAGCCCAAGCCGGGAGCGGAGCTCCTATAATTCACCCCTCCACTTT
CASSPSRERSSYNSPLHF
>TRBJ1-4|15|NA|NA|TRBV7-2
TGTGCCAGCAGCTACGGTCCGGCAACTAATGAAAAACTGTTTTTT
CASSYGPATNEKLFF
>TRBJ1-5|17|NA|TRBD1|TRBV5-8
TGTGCCAGCAGCTTGGCCCAGGGGGCCCTTGCGATTAAGCCCCAGCATTTT
CASSLAQGALAIKPQHF
>TRBJ2-3|16|NA|TRBD1|TRBV4-3
TGCGCCAGCAGCCAAGAACCTCAGGGGGCGGGTGATACGCAGTATTTT
CASSQEPQGAGDTQYF
>TRBJ2-3|17|NA|TRBD2|TRBV2
TGTGCCAGCAGTGAAGCAATAGCGGGGGGGGCCTTCGATACGCAGTATTTT
CASSEAIAGGAFDTQYF
>TRBJ1-2|12|NA|NA|TRBV30
TGTGCCTGGAGTGTACGGGGTTTGGGCTACACCTTC
CAWSVRGLGYTF
>TRBJ1-2|15|NA|NA|TRBV6-5
TGTGCCAGCAGTTACTCGCAGGGGCTGGACTATGGCTACACCTTC
CASSYSQGLDYGYTF
>TRBJ2-5|17|NA|TRBD2|TRBV4-1
TGCGCCAGCAGCCAAGTCTTTGGTAGCGGGTTCCAAGAGACCCAGTACTTC
CASSQVFGSGFQETQYF
>TRBJ1-1|14|NA|TRBD1|TRBV4-1
TGCGCCAGCAGCCCATCTATCAGACAGGGTATTACTTTCTTT
CASSPSIRQGITFF
>TRBJ2-7|15|once|NA|TRBV10-1
TGCGCCAGCCCCTGGGCACGACAGGTTTCCTACGAGCAGTACTTC
CASPWARQVSYEQYF
>TRBJ2-2|15|NA|NA|TRBV11-3
TGTGCCAGCAGCTTAGATCAGGATAACACCGGGGAGCTGTTTTTT
CASSLDQDNTGELFF